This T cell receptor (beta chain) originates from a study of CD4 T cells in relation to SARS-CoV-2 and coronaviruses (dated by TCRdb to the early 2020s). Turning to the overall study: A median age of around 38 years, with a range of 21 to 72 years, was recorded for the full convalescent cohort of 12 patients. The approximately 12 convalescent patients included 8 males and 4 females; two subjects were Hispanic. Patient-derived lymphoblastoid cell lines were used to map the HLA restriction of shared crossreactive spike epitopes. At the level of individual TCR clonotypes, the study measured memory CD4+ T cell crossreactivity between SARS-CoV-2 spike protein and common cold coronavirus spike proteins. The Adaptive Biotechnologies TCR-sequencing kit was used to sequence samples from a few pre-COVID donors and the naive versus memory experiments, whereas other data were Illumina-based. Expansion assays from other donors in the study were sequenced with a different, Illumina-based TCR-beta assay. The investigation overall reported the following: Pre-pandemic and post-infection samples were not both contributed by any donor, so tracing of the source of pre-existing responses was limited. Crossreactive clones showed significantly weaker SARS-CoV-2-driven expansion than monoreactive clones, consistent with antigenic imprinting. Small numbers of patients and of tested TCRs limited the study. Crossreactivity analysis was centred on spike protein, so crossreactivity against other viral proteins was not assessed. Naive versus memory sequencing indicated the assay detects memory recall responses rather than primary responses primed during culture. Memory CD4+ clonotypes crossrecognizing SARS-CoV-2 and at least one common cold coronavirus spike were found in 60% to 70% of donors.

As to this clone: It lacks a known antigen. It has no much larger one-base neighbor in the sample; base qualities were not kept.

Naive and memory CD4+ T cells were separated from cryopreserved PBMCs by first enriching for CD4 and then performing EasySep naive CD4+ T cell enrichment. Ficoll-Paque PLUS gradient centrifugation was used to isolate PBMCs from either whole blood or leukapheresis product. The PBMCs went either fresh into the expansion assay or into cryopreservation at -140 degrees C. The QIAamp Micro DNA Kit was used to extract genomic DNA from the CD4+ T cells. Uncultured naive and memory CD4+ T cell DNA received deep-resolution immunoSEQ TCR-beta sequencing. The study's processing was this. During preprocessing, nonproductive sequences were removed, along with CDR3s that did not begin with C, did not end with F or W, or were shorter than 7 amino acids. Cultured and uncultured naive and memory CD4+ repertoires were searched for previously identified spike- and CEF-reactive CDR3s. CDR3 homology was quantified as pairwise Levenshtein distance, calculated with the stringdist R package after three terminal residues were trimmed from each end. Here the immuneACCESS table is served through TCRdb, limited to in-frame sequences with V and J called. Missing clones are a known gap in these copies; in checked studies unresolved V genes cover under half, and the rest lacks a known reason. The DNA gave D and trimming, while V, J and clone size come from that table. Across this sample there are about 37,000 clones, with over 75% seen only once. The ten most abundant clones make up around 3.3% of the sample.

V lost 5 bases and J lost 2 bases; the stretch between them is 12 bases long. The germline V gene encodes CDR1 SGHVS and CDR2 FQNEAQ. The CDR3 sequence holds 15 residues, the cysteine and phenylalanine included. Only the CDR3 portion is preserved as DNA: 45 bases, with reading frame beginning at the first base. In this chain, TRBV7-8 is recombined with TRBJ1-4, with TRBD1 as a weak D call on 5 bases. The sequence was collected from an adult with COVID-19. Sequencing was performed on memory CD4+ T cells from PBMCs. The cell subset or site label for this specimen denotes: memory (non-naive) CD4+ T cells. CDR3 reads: CASSSGGRTNEKLFF. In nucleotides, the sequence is TGTGCCAGCAGCAGCGGGGGTCGGACTAATGAAAAACTGTTTTTT.